This T cell receptor (beta chain) originates from a study of T-cell memory formation after mild COVID-19. Findings and limits, study-wide: Cross-reactive memory appears to have joined, as suggested by some responding clones showing up in pre-infection memory. Day 15 to 85 contracting clones showed balanced CD4/CD8; day 15 to 37 expanders favored CD4+. Mainly CM and EM harbored the contracting CD4+ clones; mainly EMRA harbored the CD8+ ones.

Researchers used 5'RACE with constant-segment primers to make TCR alpha and TCR beta cDNA libraries that carry sample barcodes and UMIs. TCRdb re-derived calls from the 5' RACE reads in MiXCR, one entry per CDR3 protein. The profile shows 140,000 to 150,000 distinct CDR3 sequences, roughly 6.2% of them singletons. This clonotype was found many times. As yet, its antigen is unknown. The V gene's germline CDR1 is KGHDR and CDR2 SFDVKD. V lost 4 bases, J lost 4 bases, and 9 bases stayed unmatched. The CDR3 length is 17 residues. The chain joins TRBV24-1 to TRBJ2-1; 10 nucleotides align to TRBD2. Source material: PBMCs or a T cell subset sorted from them (not recorded which). This sequence originates from an adult woman who had mild COVID-19 (a few samples of this study predate the infection). Cell type and time point are not known. The CDR3 bases are TGTGCCACCAGTGACTCTAGCGGGGGCTTGGCTTACAATGAGCAGTTCTTC. Protein sequence: CATSDSSGGLAYNEQFF.